This TCR beta chain was recovered during a study of T cell responses to AZD1222 COVID-19 vaccine. Study-wide results and limits: The sample set comprised mostly white British donors with more females, and clonal diversity was possibly underestimated. At study baseline, merely more than 5 AZD1222 recipients were seropositive. Spike-specific TCR breadth and depth were elevated following two AZD1222 doses.

The germline V gene has CDR1 SGHTA and CDR2 FQGNSA. The V and J ends lost 5 bases and 8 bases respectively, with 16 bases between them. CDR3 length: 15 residues. Of note for this clone: What it binds is unknown.

Researchers grouped second doses given at about 4 or about 12 weeks into one pool. Sequencing was performed with immunoSEQ multiplex PCR; in TCRdb, only in-frame clones are kept and a portion is missing. The sample lists under 50,000 clones; about 91% were seen once. The TCR sequence derives from an adult who received the AZD1222 COVID-19 vaccine. The source material was peripheral blood, sampled 28 days after the second AZD1222 dose. The J gene is TRBJ1-6, the V gene TRBV7-2, with TRBD1 as a possible D gene (6 bases). The CDR3 DNA sequence: TGTGCCAGCAGCCACGGAAGATACAGGGATTCACCCCTCCACTTT. It translates to CASSHGRYRDSPLHF.